The following is a TCR beta chain sequence with its context. What this receptor recognizes is not known. Within one base of it there is no much larger clone, and no base qualities were kept. Taken from cysteine to phenylalanine, the CDR3 has 13 residues. The CDR3 DNA has 39 bases and is translated from base 1. Reading the germline V gene gives CDR1 MNHNS and CDR2 SASEGT. V loses 3 bases of germline sequence and J loses 4 bases, and the interval between the two ends is 9 bases. This sample is part of a study of T cell changes during pregnancy in multiple sclerosis (dated by TCRdb to 2018 to 2020). Regarding the research as a whole: The study examined how the T cell repertoire changed over the course of pregnancy in women with multiple sclerosis.

The library came from the immunoSEQ multiplex PCR assay. The immuneACCESS repertoire file appears here via TCRdb, limited to in-frame rearrangements. These files lack a portion of the clones; in checked studies, under half of the deficit traces to unresolved V genes, and the cause of the others is not known. The sample table shows 60,000 to 65,000 clones, and around 92% are seen once. The biggest ten clones account for roughly 2.5% of the sample. This clonotype was sampled from a female donor in good health, enrolled as a control in a pregnancy study. Sequences were derived from peripheral blood, sampled in the second trimester of pregnancy. The rearranged segments are TRBV6-1 and TRBJ1-1, with no confidently assigned D gene. Here is the DNA: TGTGCCAGCAGTGATGCGGGGTTCACTGAAGCTTTCTTT. The translation is CASSDAGFTEAFF.